The 29 T cell receptor beta chains below come from one sample, sequenced in a study of OX40 agonist ivuxolimab in advanced cancers. TCRdb keeps only in-frame clones here, not all; method: immunoSEQ multiplex PCR. This table has about 120,000 clones, 80% to 90% appearing once. Sequencing used CD4+ or CD8+ T cells sorted from blood, obtained in a trial of the OX40 agonist ivuxolimab. The receptors were gathered from an adult with an advanced solid tumor such as melanoma, head and neck, liver or kidney cancer.

The rearrangement links TRBV5-4 to TRBJ1-3, with TRBD1 matching over 8 bases. This CDR3 has 16 amino acids. With 4 bases clipped from V and 3 bases from J, the junction kept 9 bases outside the gene matches. Germline lookup yields CDR1 SGHNT and CDR2 YYREEE (reference sequence). The CDR3 nucleotides read TGTGCCAGCAGCCGCGGACAGGGAGTCGGTGGAAACACCATATATTTT. Protein: CASSRGQGVGGNTIYF.

This clone was recorded once. The J gene is TRBJ2-3, the V gene TRBV19; D remains unclear. V lost 6 bases to trimming and J lost 2 bases, with 3 bases between them. The CDR3 is 11 residues long. The germline gives CDR1 LNHDA, CDR2 SQIVND (reference sequence). The CDR3 loop is CASRNTDTQYF. The CDR3 nucleotides are TGTGCCAGTAGAAACACAGATACGCAGTATTTT. Using reference TRBV19 and TRBJ2-3 for the parts outside the CDR3, the full variable domain is DGGITQSPKYLFRKEGQNVTLSCEQNLNHDAMYWYRQDPGQGLRLIYYSQIVNDFQKGDIAEGYSVSREKKESFPLTVTSAQKNPTAFYLCASRNTDTQYFGPGTRLTVL.

This sequence joins TRBV7-2 and TRBJ2-5; D not certain. Trimming pared 3 bases from V and 5 bases from J, leaving 10 bases between. The germline CDR1 and CDR2 sequences are SGHTA and FQGNSA. This CDR3 spans 13 amino acids. CDR3 coding DNA: TGTGCCAGCAGCTTTGGGGTTAGGGAGACCCAGTACTTC. Protein sequence: CASSFGVRETQYF.

The rearrangement links TRBV27 to TRBJ1-1; a weak D match, TRBD1 (6 bases). The CDR3 contains 15 residues. Germline V gene data show CDR1 as MNHEY and CDR2 as SMNVEV (reference sequence). Trimming pared 1 base from V and 0 bases from J, leaving 9 bases between. For the CDR3, the DNA is TGTGCCAGCAGTTTATTTGGGACACTGAACACTGAAGCTTTCTTT. Protein: CASSLFGTLNTEAFF.

The CDR3 coding sequence is TGTGCCAGCTCTCCTGGGACAGGCATGAACACTGAAGCTTTCTTT. Translation: CASSPGTGMNTEAFF. The chain links TRBV18 to TRBJ1-1; TRBD1 matches at 8 bases. Germline loops: CDR1 KGHSH, CDR2 LQKENI. V gave up 6 bases and J gave up 0 bases; unmatched junction bases: 6. This CDR3 comprises 15 residues. The variable domain in full, with the rest retrieved from reference TRBV18 and TRBJ1-1, is NAGVMQNPRHLVRRRGQEARLRCSPMKGHSHVYWYRQLPEEGLKFMVYLQKENIIDESGMPKERFSAEFPKEGPSILRIQQVVRGDSAAYFCASSPGTGMNTEAFFGQGTRLTVV.

The chain links TRBV21-1 to TRBJ1-3. TRBV21-1 is noted as a pseudogene. This CDR3 comprises 16 residues. For the CDR3, the DNA is TGTGCCAGCAGCACTAAACTTGGCCACTCTGGAAACACCATATATTTT. Its protein product is CASSTKLGHSGNTIYF.

This chain connects TRBV5-1 to TRBJ2-5, with unresolved D. Gene TRBJ2-7 matches the end of the DNA better, so the J call may be wrong. This CDR3 spans 12 amino acids. Germline V lookup: CDR1 SGHRS, CDR2 YFSETQ. The CDR3 nucleotides are TGCGCCAGCAGCTTGTCTGGTAACGAGCAGTACTTC. It encodes CASSLSGNEQYF.

The chain employs TRBV27 and TRBJ2-1, with unresolved D. The CDR3 runs to 16 residues. The germline V gene encodes CDR1 MNHEY and CDR2 SMNVEV (reference sequence). V lost 4 bases to trimming and J lost 0 bases, with 13 bases between them. The CDR3 sequence is CASSSPSRSSYNEQFF. The CDR3, as DNA: TGTGCCAGCAGTTCACCCTCCAGGAGCTCCTACAATGAGCAGTTCTTC.

The chain is built from TRBV5-1 and TRBJ1-4, with D possibly matching TRBD1 (5 bases). The CDR3 is 14 amino acids. V was cut by 3 bases and J by 7 bases, with 13 bases left in between. CDR1 SGHRS and CDR2 YFSETQ come from the germline V gene. The CDR3: CASSSQGGSEKLFF. Here the CDR3 DNA reads TGCGCCAGCAGCTCTCAGGGCGGGAGTGAAAAACTGTTTTTT.

V is TRBV7-2 and J is TRBJ1-2; the D is unclear. The CDR3 contains 13 residues. CDR1 is SGHTA, CDR2 FQGNSA, per germline. V was cut by 1 base and J by 4 bases, with 7 bases left in between. The CDR3 protein is CASSLDNSYGYTF. The CDR3 DNA follows: TGTGCCAGCAGCTTAGATAACAGCTATGGCTACACCTTC.

This chain connects TRBV5-4 to TRBJ2-5; possibly TRBD1 for D (6 bases). Germline CDR1 SGHNT, CDR2 YYREEE (reference sequence). This CDR3 region has 15 residues. The V end lost 0 bases, the J end lost 2 bases, and 11 bases lay between the germline ends. This CDR3 reads CASSLDMDRQETQYF. The DNA of the CDR3 is TGTGCCAGCAGCTTGGATATGGACAGACAAGAGACCCAGTACTTC.

The chain couples TRBV5-6 to TRBJ1-3; the D is unclear. This CDR3 is 14 amino acids long. In germline, CDR1 is SGHDT, CDR2 YYEEEE. Trimming cost V 7 bases and J 3 bases, with 14 bases left between them. The CDR3 sequence: CASFRGPGGNTIYF. CDR3 nucleotides: TGTGCCAGCTTCCGAGGACCGGGTGGAAACACCATATATTTT.

This clone was seen only a few times. Other DNA sequences in the same sample also yield this CDR3. The chain recombines TRBV28 with TRBJ1-1; no clear D. Trimming stripped 2 bases from V and 2 bases from J, with 6 bases between. This CDR3 is built from 13 residues. Germline V CDR1 and CDR2: MDHEN, SYDVKM. The DNA for the CDR3 is TGTGCCAGCAGTTTAAGGGTTAACACTGAAGCTTTCTTT. It codes for CASSLRVNTEAFF.

This clone was picked up one time. The V and J genes are TRBV18 and TRBJ1-5, with D possibly being TRBD1 (6 bases). Germline lookup yields CDR1 KGHSH and CDR2 LQKENI. With 2 bases removed from V and 5 bases from J, the gap between germline ends came to 10 bases. The CDR3 loop spans 14 amino acids. CDR3: CASSPTTGDQPQHF. In nucleotides, the CDR3 is TGTGCCAGCTCACCAACGACAGGAGATCAGCCCCAGCATTTT.

The CDR3 reads CASSEGPGPSYEQYF. DNA for the CDR3: TGTGCCAGCAGTGAAGGGCCAGGACCTTCCTACGAGCAGTACTTC. The chain couples TRBV6-1 to TRBJ2-7; D is ambiguous. Deletions cut 1 base from V and 1 base from J, with 11 bases between. The germline V gene encodes CDR1 MNHNS and CDR2 SASEGT. The CDR3 contains 15 residues.

The chain recombines TRBV7-2 with TRBJ1-4, with D possibly TRBD1 on 6 matching bases. The germline gives CDR1 SGHTA, CDR2 FQGNSA. CDR3 length: 14 amino acids. V dropped 3 bases and J dropped 3 bases, with 8 bases sitting between them. The CDR3 DNA follows: TGTGCCAGCAGCTTTGACAGGTCTAATGAAAAACTGTTTTTT. It translates to CASSFDRSNEKLFF.

The chain employs TRBV6-5 and TRBJ1-5; D gene ambiguous. Germline CDR1 and CDR2: MNHEY and SVGAGI. Trimming took off 6 bases at V and 1 base at J, with 7 bases between the two ends. The CDR3 totals 13 residues. The CDR3 coding sequence is TGTGCCAGCAGACAGACGAGCAATCAGCCCCAGCATTTT. As protein: CASRQTSNQPQHF.

The chain carries TRBV5-6 and TRBJ1-5; 8 positions match TRBD1. Germline lookup yields CDR1 SGHDT and CDR2 YYEEEE. V shed 0 bases, J shed 1 base, and the junction held 9 bases outside the gene matches. The CDR3 extends over 18 amino acids. The CDR3 region has the DNA TGTGCCAGCAGCTTGGACAGGGGGTTATGGGGGAGCAATCAGCCCCAGCATTTT. Translated: CASSLDRGLWGSNQPQHF.

The chain recombines TRBV6-5 with TRBJ2-5; possibly TRBD1 for D (6 bases). Germline-derived CDR1 and CDR2 are MNHEY and SVGAGI. Trimming cost V 6 bases and J 5 bases, with 13 bases left between them. The CDR3 consists of 13 residues. The CDR3 region has the DNA TGTGCCAGCAGCAACAGGGCCCCCGAGACCCAGTACTTC. Encoded protein: CASSNRAPETQYF.

J is TRBJ1-4 and V is TRBV4-3, with a possible D match to TRBD1 (6 bases). In germline, CDR1 is LGHNA, CDR2 YSLEER. V was clipped by 4 bases and J by 7 bases, with 16 bases between them. The CDR3 spans 15 residues. CDR3 in amino acids: CASSPLTGLGEKLFF. The CDR3 region has the DNA TGCGCCAGCAGCCCCTTAACAGGGTTGGGTGAAAAACTGTTTTTT.

The J gene is TRBJ2-5, the V gene TRBV29-1, with 12 bases fitting TRBD2. The DNA end is more similar to TRBJ2-7, so the J call may be wrong. Per the germline V gene, CDR1 is SQVTM and CDR2 is ANQGSEA. This CDR3 has 15 amino acids. The CDR3 sequence: CSVGTSGSLRYEQYF. As DNA, the CDR3 is TGCAGCGTCGGGACTAGCGGGTCCCTTAGGTACGAGCAGTACTTC.

The genes are TRBV2 and TRBJ1-5; 7 bases are a match to TRBD1. CDR3 length equals 16 residues. The germline CDR1 and CDR2 sequences are SNHLY and FYNNEI. The V and J ends lost 5 bases and 2 bases, in that order; junction bases with no gene match: 9. The CDR3 DNA reads TGTGCCAGCAGTCTGGATCAGGGGGTTGGCAATCAGCCCCAGCATTTT. It encodes CASSLDQGVGNQPQHF.

In regard to this clone: The junction departs from the called germline gene at one end, perhaps through a read error. This chain's CDR3 is CASKGEGPGDF. The CDR3 DNA follows: TGTGCCAGCAAAGGCGAGGGACCTGGGGATTTT. The chain employs TRBV2 and TRBJ2-3; either TRBD1 or TRBD2 may supply D (5 bases each). Germline V gives CDR1 SNHLY, CDR2 FYNNEI. This CDR3 is 11 amino acids long.

The chain is built from TRBV7-8 and TRBJ2-3, with TRBD1 as a possible D gene (5 bases). The CDR3 totals 15 residues. In germline, CDR1 is SGHVS, CDR2 FQNEAQ. V was cut by 1 base and J by 0 bases, with 8 bases left in between. DNA for the CDR3: TGTGCCAGCAGCTTAGTCGGACATAGCACAGATACGCAGTATTTT. Translating it yields CASSLVGHSTDTQYF.

This chain links TRBV7-2 with TRBJ2-3; D is unclear. Germline V CDR1 and CDR2: SGHTA, FQGNSA. The CDR3 spans 12 residues. V was cut by 5 bases and J by 2 bases, with 5 bases left in between. The CDR3 reads CASSHYTDTQYF. The DNA for the CDR3 is TGTGCCAGCAGCCACTACACAGATACGCAGTATTTT.

The rearrangement joins TRBV27 to TRBJ1-4; unclear D gene. Germline V lookup: CDR1 MNHEY, CDR2 SMNVEV (reference sequence). V dropped 3 bases and J dropped 5 bases, with 19 bases sitting between them. CDR3 length equals 17 residues. CDR3 loop: CASSLYSSGRLNEKLFF. The CDR3 nucleotides read TGTGCCAGCAGTTTGTACAGTTCCGGCCGCTTAAATGAAAAACTGTTTTTT.

This sequence joins TRBV7-9 and TRBJ2-7; 7 positions match TRBD1. The CDR3 is made up of 13 amino acids. The ends lost 7 bases at V and 3 bases at J; junction bases unmatched: 6. Germline V gene data show CDR1 as SEHNR and CDR2 as FQNEAQ (reference sequence). The CDR3 region is CASTHRDSYEQYF. CDR3 bases: TGTGCCAGCACCCACCGGGACAGCTACGAGCAGTACTTC.

This rearrangement joins TRBV19 to TRBJ1-4, with 7 bases aligning to TRBD1. CDR3 length: 14 residues. V shed 4 bases, J shed 8 bases, and the junction held 7 bases outside the gene matches. CDR1 and CDR2 (germline): LNHDA, SQIVND (reference sequence). The DNA for the CDR3 is TGTGCCAGTAGTACCCTGACAGGGAGGGAAAAACTGTTTTTT. Residues: CASSTLTGREKLFF.

The J gene is TRBJ1-4, the V gene TRBV30; D perhaps matches TRBD1 (6 bases). CDR1 GTSNPN and CDR2 SVGIG come from the germline V gene (reference sequence). The CDR3 sequence is 12 residues long. V lost 4 bases and J lost 8, with 11 bases in between. Written as DNA, the CDR3 is TGTGCCTGGACAGGGGAAGGGGAAAAACTGTTTTTT. It translates to CAWTGEGEKLFF.